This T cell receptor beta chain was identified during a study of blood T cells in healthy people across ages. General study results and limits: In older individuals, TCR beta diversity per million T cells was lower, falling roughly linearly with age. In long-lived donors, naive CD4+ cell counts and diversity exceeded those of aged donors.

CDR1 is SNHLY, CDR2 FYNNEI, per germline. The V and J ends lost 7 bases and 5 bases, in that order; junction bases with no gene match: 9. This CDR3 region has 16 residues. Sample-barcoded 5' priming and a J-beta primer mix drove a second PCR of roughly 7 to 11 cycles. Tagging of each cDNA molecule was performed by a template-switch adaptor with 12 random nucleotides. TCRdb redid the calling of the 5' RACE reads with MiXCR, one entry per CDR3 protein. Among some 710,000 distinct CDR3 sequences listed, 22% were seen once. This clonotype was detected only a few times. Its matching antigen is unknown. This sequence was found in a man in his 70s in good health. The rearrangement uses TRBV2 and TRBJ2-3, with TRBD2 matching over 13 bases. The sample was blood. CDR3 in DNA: TGTGCCAGCACCCAACTAGCGGGAGGGCCTGGAGATACGCAGTATTTT. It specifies CASTQLAGGPGDTQYF.